This TCR beta chain appears in the sequencing data of a study of CD8 T cells in ankylosing spondylitis. This CDR3 region has 13 residues. Trimming pared 6 bases from V and 4 bases from J, leaving 11 bases between. The germline V gene has CDR1 MNHEY and CDR2 SVGEGT. This clonotype has only a few counts. Its antigen is still unknown. Molecular-barcoded quantitative 5'-RACE produced these TCR beta libraries. Via MiXCR, TCRdb re-called the 5' RACE reads, giving one row per CDR3 protein. This table has approximately 90,000 distinct CDR3 sequences, over 6.5% appearing once. General study findings and limits: Earlier reports found some motif variants in synovial fluid and blood in reactive arthritis. Seemingly distinctive of ankylosing spondylitis blood was a TCR beta motif formed by eight highly homologous variants.

This TCR came from a male donor with ankylosing spondylitis or in good health (not recorded which). The sequenced sample was blood, either unsorted or a sorted T cell fraction (not recorded which). The chain couples TRBV6-2 or TRBV6-3 to TRBJ2-3, with D tentatively TRBD1 (5 bases). The CDR3 loop reads CASRNSRADTQYF. The DNA for the CDR3 is TGTGCCAGCAGAAATTCCAGGGCAGATACGCAGTATTTT.